This TCR beta chain was observed in a study of blood T cell repertoires in COVID-19. As originally analysed: From reference gene primer amplification, estimates of nucleated cell counts were derived. Method: immunoSEQ multiplex PCR; TCRdb's copy keeps in-frame clones and lacks some. V and J calls and clone size are copied from that table; D and trimming were computed from the DNA. The repertoire consists of about 150,000 clones, with more than 75% occurring once and the leading ten covering less than 8%. As regards this clone: The junction differs from germline at one of its ends, possibly a read error.

Living in 20 to 30 US areas, the participants were between about 18 and 100 years of age. Allocation to cohorts depended on clinical history reported by the participants. Donors in Cohort 3 counted as recovered after two negative PCRs, clearance, or symptom resolution. The CDR3 has 14 residues. Germline CDR1 and CDR2: SEHNR and FQNEAQ (reference sequence). This clonotype was obtained from a woman in her forties or fifties who had recovered from COVID-19. V usage is TRBV7-9 and J usage is TRBJ1-2; TRBD1 matches 8 bases. The material sequenced was PBMCs or T cells enriched from blood (not recorded which). CDR3 sequence reads: CASSLVGTGGGYTF. CDR3 DNA sequence: TGTGCCAGCAGTTTAGTCGGGACAGGTGGCGGCTACACCTTC.